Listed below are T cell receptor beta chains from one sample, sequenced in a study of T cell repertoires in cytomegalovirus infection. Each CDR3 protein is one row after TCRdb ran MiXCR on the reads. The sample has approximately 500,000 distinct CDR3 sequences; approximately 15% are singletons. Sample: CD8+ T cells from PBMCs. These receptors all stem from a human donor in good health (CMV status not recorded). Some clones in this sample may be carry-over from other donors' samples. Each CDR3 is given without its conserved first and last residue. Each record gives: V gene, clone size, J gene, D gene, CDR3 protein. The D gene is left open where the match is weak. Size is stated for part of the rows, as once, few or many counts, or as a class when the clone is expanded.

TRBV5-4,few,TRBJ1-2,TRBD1,ASSPGQVDDGYT
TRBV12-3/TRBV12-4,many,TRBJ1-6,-,ASSSERIRKENSPLH
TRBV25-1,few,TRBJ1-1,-,ASSEYAGTEAF
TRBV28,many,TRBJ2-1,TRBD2,ASRLTGLAGAIGGNEQF
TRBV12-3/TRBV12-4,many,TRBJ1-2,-,ASSYSTGYYGYT
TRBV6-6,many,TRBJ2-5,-,ASSYSIQKVFGGTQY
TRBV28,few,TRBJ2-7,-,ASSLDSSTYEQY
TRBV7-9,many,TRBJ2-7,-,VSRDTYEQY
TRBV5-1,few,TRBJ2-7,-,ASSRGGGPYEQY
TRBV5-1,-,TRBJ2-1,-,ASSPPRGRQGRDEQF
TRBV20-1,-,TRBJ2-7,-,SAREKSSYEQY
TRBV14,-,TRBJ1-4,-,ASSQGQGRTNEKLF
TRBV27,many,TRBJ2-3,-,ASTMGVTDTQY
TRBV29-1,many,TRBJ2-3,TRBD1,SVAHRGQADTQY
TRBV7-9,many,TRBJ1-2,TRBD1,ASTPSGTDGYT
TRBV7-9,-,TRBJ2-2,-,ASSLDEIGAANTGELF
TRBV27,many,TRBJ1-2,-,ASSLRWSDNYGYT
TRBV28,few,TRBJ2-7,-,ASSPRGDSYEQY
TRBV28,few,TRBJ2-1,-,ASTPKGADNNEQF
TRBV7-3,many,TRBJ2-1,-,ASSLIGSSGDEQF
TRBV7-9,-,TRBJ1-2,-,ASSLASDGYT
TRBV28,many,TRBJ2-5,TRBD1,ASRWGQGPQETQY
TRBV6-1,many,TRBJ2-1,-,ASSHWGGALYNEQF
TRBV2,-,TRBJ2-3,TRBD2,ASSEAVGGGATDTQY
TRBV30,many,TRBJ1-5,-,AWTEGYSNQPQH
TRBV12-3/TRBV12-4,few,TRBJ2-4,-,ASRHENIQY
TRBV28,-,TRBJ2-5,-,ASSRDRGGTETQY
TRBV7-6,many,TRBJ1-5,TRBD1,ASSLGTGGAGQPQH
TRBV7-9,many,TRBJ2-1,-,ASSFSSPSYNEQF
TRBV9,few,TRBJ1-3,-,ASSPAGSGGNTIY
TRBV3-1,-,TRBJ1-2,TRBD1,ASSQVPDRGTYGYT
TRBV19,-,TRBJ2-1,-,ASSIIGEAYNEQF
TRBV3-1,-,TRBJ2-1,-,ASSPERKYNEQF
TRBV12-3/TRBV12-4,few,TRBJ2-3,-,ASSGRLVSTDTQY
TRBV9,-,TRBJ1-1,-,ASSVDNRGGTEAF
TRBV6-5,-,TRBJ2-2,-,ASSYSVGANTGELF
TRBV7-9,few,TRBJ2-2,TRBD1,ASSTGQGNTGELF
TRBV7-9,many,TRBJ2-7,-,ASSPLRRSYEQY
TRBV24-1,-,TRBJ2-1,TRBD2,ATSDLREDSNNEQF
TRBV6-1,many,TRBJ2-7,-,ASSPTEEGPYEQY
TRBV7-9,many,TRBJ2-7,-,ASSFVDTYEQY
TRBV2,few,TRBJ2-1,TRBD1,ASSPGTGIRNEQF
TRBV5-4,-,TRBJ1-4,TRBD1,ASSDRDRPNEKLF
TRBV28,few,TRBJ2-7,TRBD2,ASSSPGGLGSYEQY
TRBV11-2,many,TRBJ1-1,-,ASSLILVVTGIEAF
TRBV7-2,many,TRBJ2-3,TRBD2,ASSNERGSTDTQY
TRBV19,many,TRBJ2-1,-,ASSIPGVSYNEQF
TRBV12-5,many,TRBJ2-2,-,ASCWNTGELF
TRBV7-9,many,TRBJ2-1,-,ASSRRGYNEQF
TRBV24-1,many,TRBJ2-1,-,ATSDSRGTGVLSSYNEQF
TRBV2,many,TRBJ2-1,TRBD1,AFRTGGSNEQF
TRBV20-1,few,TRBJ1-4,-,SAIPPPGLELF
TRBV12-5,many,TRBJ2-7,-,ASGLVRGPQGFSYEQY
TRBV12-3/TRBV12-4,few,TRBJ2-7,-,ASSFLLTYEQY
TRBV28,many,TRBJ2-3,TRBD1,ASSAGQGWDTQY
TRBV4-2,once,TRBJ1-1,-,ASSHDFREGESTEAF
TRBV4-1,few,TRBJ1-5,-,ASSQDTKNQPQH
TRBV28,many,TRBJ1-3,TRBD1,ASIATGVSGNTIY
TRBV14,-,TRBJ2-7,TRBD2,ASSQDRLAGAAEQY
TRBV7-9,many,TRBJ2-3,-,ASSLKGSDTQY